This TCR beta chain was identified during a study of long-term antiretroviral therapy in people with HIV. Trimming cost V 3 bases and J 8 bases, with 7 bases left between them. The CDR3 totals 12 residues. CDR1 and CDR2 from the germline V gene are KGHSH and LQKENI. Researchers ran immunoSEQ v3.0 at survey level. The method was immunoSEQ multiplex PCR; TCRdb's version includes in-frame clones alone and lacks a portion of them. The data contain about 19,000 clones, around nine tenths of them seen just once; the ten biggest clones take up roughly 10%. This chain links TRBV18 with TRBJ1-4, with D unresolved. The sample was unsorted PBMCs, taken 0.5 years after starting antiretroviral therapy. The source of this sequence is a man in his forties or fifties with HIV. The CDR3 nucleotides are TGTGCCAGCTCACCGGTGGGAGAAAAACTGTTTTTT. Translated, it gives CASSPVGEKLFF. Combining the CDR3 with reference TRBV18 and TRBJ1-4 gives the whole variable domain NAGVMQNPRHLVRRRGQEARLRCSPMKGHSHVYWYRQLPEEGLKFMVYLQKENIIDESGMPKERFSAEFPKEGPSILRIQQVVRGDSAAYFCASSPVGEKLFFGSGTQLSVL.